The 29 T cell receptor beta chains below come from one sample, sequenced in a study of T cell repertoires in cytomegalovirus infection. TCRdb re-derived calls from the reads in MiXCR, one entry per CDR3 protein. The sample has 300,000 to 450,000 distinct CDR3 sequences, 15% to 20% seen once. Sequencing was carried out using PBMCs. These receptors came from a human donor in good health (CMV status not recorded). Some clones in this sample may be carry-over from other donors' samples.

This clonotype was found a few times. The J gene is TRBJ2-7, the V gene TRBV7-8, with D possibly being TRBD1 (5 bases). CDR3 length equals 18 residues. Germline V CDR1 and CDR2: SGHVS, FQNEAQ. V gave up 4 bases and J gave up 0 bases, with 22 bases separating them. The CDR3 DNA reads TGTGCCAGCAGCTCTCACCCCGACAGCGCAATTAGCTCCTACGAGCAGTACTTC. This encodes CASSSHPDSAISSYEQYF.

This clonotype was picked up many times. This chain uses TRBV7-9 with TRBJ2-5, with a weak D call TRBD2 (6 bases). This CDR3 contains 14 residues. Germline V lookup: CDR1 SEHNR, CDR2 FQNEAQ (reference sequence). V lost 5 bases and J lost 0, with 10 bases in between. The chain's CDR3 is CASSPTGDQETQYF. The CDR3 bases are TGTGCCAGCAGCCCAACGGGGGACCAAGAGACCCAGTACTTC.

This clonotype was recorded once. This may stem from a read error, because a much larger clone lies one nucleotide away. The chain has TRBV15 and TRBJ2-1, with 10 bases aligning to TRBD2. The ends lost 1 base at V and 0 bases at J; junction bases unmatched: 18. This CDR3 contains 22 residues. Germline CDR1 and CDR2: LNHNV and YYDKDF (reference sequence). The CDR3 sequence: CATSRALGLAGATRSSYNEQFF. In nucleotides, the CDR3 is TGTGCCACCAGCAGAGCCCTGGGGCTAGCGGGGGCCACAAGGAGCTCCTACAATGAGCAGTTCTTC.

The CDR3 spells CASSQDRGVSSYNEQFF. The CDR3 bases are TGCGCCAGCAGCCAAGATAGGGGTGTTAGCTCCTACAATGAGCAGTTCTTC. The chain combines TRBV4-1 with TRBJ2-1, with TRBD1 as a possible D gene (5 bases). CDR3 length: 17 amino acids. Germline CDR1 and CDR2: MGHRA and YSYEKL. Trimming shortened V by 0 bases and J by 0 bases, and 12 bases separated the two germline ends.

There are many counts of this clonotype. The J gene is TRBJ1-6, the V gene TRBV7-8; D uncertain. The CDR3 sequence is 14 residues long. V gave up 5 bases and J gave up 8 bases, with 13 bases separating them. Germline CDR1 and CDR2: SGHVS and FQNEAQ. The CDR3 nucleotides read TGTGCCAGCAGCCCGGAGGTTTTTGATTCACCCCTCCACTTT. It is translated as CASSPEVFDSPLHF. The full variable domain, in which reference TRBV7-8 and TRBJ1-6 provide the parts outside the CDR3, is GAGVSQSPRYKVAKRGQDVALRCDPISGHVSLFWYQQALGQGPEFLTYFQNEAQLDKSGLPSDRFFAERPEGSVSTLKIQRTQQEDSAVYLCASSPEVFDSPLHFGNGTRLTVT.

Many counts were recorded for this clonotype. V usage is TRBV19 and J usage is TRBJ1-4; no firm D call. The V gene lost 7 bases and the J gene lost 0 bases, with 12 bases spanning the gap. The CDR3 is 15 residues long. CDR1 LNHDA and CDR2 SQIVND come from the germline V gene (reference sequence). The CDR3 DNA sequence: TGTGCCAGTACACGGCAGCCGGCAACTAATGAAAAACTGTTTTTT. Its protein is CASTRQPATNEKLFF.

This clonotype showed up just a few times. One end of the junction varies from germline; a read error may be responsible. The rearrangement joins TRBV11-2 to TRBJ2-3; unclear D gene. Germline V gene data show CDR1 as SGHAT and CDR2 as FQNNGV. CDR3 length: 16 residues. The CDR3 DNA reads as TGTGCCAGCAGCCTAGACTCCATTTTTGGCACAGATACGCAGTATTTT. Its protein is CASSLDSIFGTDTQYF.

This clonotype was found once. This chain joins TRBV20-1 and TRBJ2-1; 7 bases agree with TRBD2. The V and J ends lost 2 bases and 9 bases, in that order; junction bases with no gene match: 10. Germline V gives CDR1 DFQATT, CDR2 SNEGSKA (reference sequence). The CDR3 runs 14 residues. CDR3 sequence reads: CSARLVGGQLEQFF. The CDR3 DNA is TGCAGTGCTAGATTGGTGGGAGGGCAGCTTGAGCAGTTCTTC.

This clonotype has at least ten counts. V is TRBV7-2 and J is TRBJ2-3; 9 bases are shared with TRBD2. V shed 5 bases, J shed 1 base, and the junction held 4 bases outside the gene matches. The V gene's germline CDR1 is SGHTA and CDR2 FQGNSA. This CDR3 is built from 15 residues. The CDR3 is CASSPRGGGTDTQYF. CDR3 in DNA: TGTGCCAGCAGCCCGCGGGGGGGGGGCACAGATACGCAGTATTTT.

There are a few counts of this clonotype. This chain joins TRBV4-1 and TRBJ1-4; the match to TRBD1 covers 12 bases. Germline CDR1 MGHRA, CDR2 YSYEKL. CDR3 size: 16 residues. Trimming at V came to 1 base and at J to 8 bases, leaving 5 bases not matched to a gene. The CDR3 protein is CASSQGSGTGGEKLFF. The DNA of the CDR3 is TGCGCCAGCAGCCAAGGATCTGGGACAGGGGGCGAAAAACTGTTTTTT.

This chain uses TRBV7-2 with TRBJ2-4; 7 bases align to TRBD1. The CDR3 runs 14 residues. Trimming took 4 bases from V and 4 from J; bases not matched to a gene: 4. Germline lookup yields CDR1 SGHTA and CDR2 FQGNSA. CDR3 loop: CASSSGTEKNIQYF. The DNA of the CDR3 is TGTGCCAGCAGCTCCGGGACAGAAAAAAACATTCAGTACTTC.

The chain is built from TRBV18 and TRBJ2-3; 7 bases fit TRBD2. The length of the CDR3 is 14 residues. From germline, CDR1 is KGHSH and CDR2 LQKENI. With 4 bases clipped from V and 6 bases from J, the junction kept 7 bases outside the gene matches. The CDR3, as DNA: TGTGCCAGCTCACTACTTACTAGCGAGGATACGCAGTATTTT. Translated: CASSLLTSEDTQYF.

This clonotype was observed a few times. The chain carries TRBV19 and TRBJ2-5; no clear D gene. CDR1 and CDR2 from the germline V gene are LNHDA and SQIVND (reference sequence). This CDR3 has 15 residues. The V gene lost 5 bases and the J gene lost 2 bases, with 15 bases spanning the gap. CDR3 coding DNA: TGTGCCAGTAGTCTCGTTTTGGAGCGACAAGAGACCCAGTACTTC. It encodes CASSLVLERQETQYF.

This clonotype was detected ten times or more. The V call is TRBV7-2, the J call TRBJ2-5; 10 nucleotides agree with TRBD2. Germline V CDR1 and CDR2: SGHTA, FQGNSA. There are 15 residues in the CDR3. The V and J ends lost 2 bases and 5 bases, in that order; junction bases with no gene match: 5. As DNA, the CDR3 is TGTGCCAGCAGCTTACTAGCGGGGGCCGGGGAGACCCAGTACTTC. It yields the protein CASSLLAGAGETQYF.

The chain has TRBV12-3 or TRBV12-4 and TRBJ2-3; D gene ambiguous. The CDR3 loop spans 17 amino acids. V lost 5 bases and J 4 bases, leaving 22 bases between the germline ends. In DNA form, the CDR3 reads TGTGCCAGCAGTGCCCCAAGTCAGGTCCAAAAGGCAGATACGCAGTATTTT. Translating gives CASSAPSQVQKADTQYF.

V and J are TRBV4-1 and TRBJ2-1, with 9 nucleotides matching TRBD2. Per the germline V gene, CDR1 is MGHRA and CDR2 is YSYEKL. J gave up 8 bases and V 4 bases, and 9 bases lay outside the gene matches. This CDR3 is built from 15 residues. The CDR3 spells CASSRAGTSSYEQFF. The CDR3 coding sequence is TGCGCCAGCAGCCGCGCCGGGACTAGCTCATATGAGCAGTTCTTC.

This clonotype was counted at least ten times. The gene calls are TRBV12-3 or TRBV12-4 and TRBJ1-2; TRBD1 agrees at 7 bases. After removal of 5 bases from V and 7 bases from J, the junction contained 10 bases not matched to a gene. CDR3 length: 14 amino acids. This chain's CDR3 is CASSLMTGLGGYTF. In DNA, the CDR3 is TGTGCCAGCAGTCTTATGACAGGGTTGGGTGGCTACACCTTC.

This clonotype appeared many times. The chain uses TRBV19 and TRBJ1-5, with a tentative D call TRBD1 (5 bases). There are 15 residues in the CDR3. Germline CDR1 is LNHDA and CDR2 is SQIVND (reference sequence). Trimming left V 1 base short and J 3 bases short, with 10 bases between. The CDR3 is CASSIVGVDNQPQHF. DNA of the CDR3: TGTGCCAGTAGTATAGTAGGGGTTGACAATCAGCCCCAGCATTTT.

J is TRBJ2-7 and V is TRBV6-5; D perhaps matches TRBD2 (6 bases). V was clipped by 5 bases and J by 1 base, with 18 bases between them. This CDR3 is built from 16 residues. Germline CDR1 is MNHEY and CDR2 is SVGAGI. CDR3 in DNA: TGTGCCAGCAGTGCAGTGGCATCTGGGGGGTCCTACGAGCAGTACTTC. Amino acids: CASSAVASGGSYEQYF.

There are many counts of this clonotype. V usage is TRBV28 and J usage is TRBJ2-1; 11 bases line up with TRBD1. Trimming at V came to 7 bases and at J to 8 bases, leaving 13 bases not matched to a gene. Germline values: CDR1 MDHEN, CDR2 SYDVKM. CDR3 size: 16 residues. The CDR3 coding sequence is TGTGCCAGCACCGAGGGGGGGACAGGGGGTCAATATGAGCAGTTCTTC. Translation: CASTEGGTGGQYEQFF.

This clonotype has at least ten counts. The V and J genes are TRBV5-6 and TRBJ1-2; weak D call: TRBD1 (6 bases). The V end lost 4 bases, the J end lost 4 bases, and 14 bases lay between the germline ends. CDR1 SGHDT and CDR2 YYEEEE come from the germline V gene. The CDR3 extends over 14 amino acids. CDR3 nucleotide sequence: TGTGCCAGCAGCGGAGAAACAGGGAGCTATGGCTACACCTTC. Its protein is CASSGETGSYGYTF.

This clonotype turned up a few times. This chain joins TRBV7-9 and TRBJ1-3; 9 positions match TRBD1. Germline V gives CDR1 SEHNR, CDR2 FQNEAQ (reference sequence). With 5 bases clipped from V and 2 bases from J, the junction kept 4 bases outside the gene matches. The CDR3 has 15 residues. This CDR3 reads CASSNRQGAGNTIYF. In DNA form, the CDR3 reads TGTGCCAGCAGCAACAGACAGGGGGCTGGAAACACCATATATTTT.

The sample holds many counts of this clonotype. This chain uses TRBV7-8 with TRBJ2-6; D may be TRBD1 (5 bases). The CDR3 loop spans 16 amino acids. The ends were cut back, 4 bases at V and 0 bases at J, with 10 bases in the middle. Per germline, CDR1 SGHVS and CDR2 FQNEAQ. CDR3 sequence reads: CASSWGRISGANVLTF. CDR3 coding DNA: TGTGCCAGCAGCTGGGGCAGGATCTCTGGGGCCAACGTCCTGACTTTC.

This clonotype occurred a few times. This chain connects TRBV27 to TRBJ2-7; perhaps TRBD2 as D (6 bases). The V end lost 5 bases, the J end lost 4 bases, and 12 bases lay between the germline ends. CDR3 length equals 13 residues. Germline loops: CDR1 MNHEY, CDR2 SMNVEV (reference sequence). The DNA for the CDR3 is TGTGCCAGCAGTCTTATCGGGGGATACGAGCAGTACTTC. Translated: CASSLIGGYEQYF.

The sample holds many counts of this clonotype. V gene TRBV7-8 combines with J gene TRBJ1-1, with D hard to call. Looked up from germline, CDR1 is SGHVS and CDR2 is FQNEAQ. Between the trimmed V and J ends, which lost 5 bases and 7 bases, there was a span of 14 bases. The CDR3 loop spans 13 amino acids. CDR3 sequence (DNA): TGTGCCAGCAGCAGAAGCGAAGGGAATGAAGCTTTCTTT. This sequence encodes CASSRSEGNEAFF.

This clonotype was counted ten times or more. The V and J genes are TRBV7-2 and TRBJ2-3, with D perhaps assigned TRBD1 or TRBD2 (5 bases each). Germline CDR1 SGHTA, CDR2 FQGNSA. The CDR3 contains 13 residues. V dropped 6 bases and J dropped 2 bases, with 9 bases sitting between them. CDR3 region: CASRGTVTDTQYF. The CDR3 DNA sequence: TGTGCCAGCAGGGGGACCGTCACAGATACGCAGTATTTT.

This clonotype was observed many times. This chain uses TRBV7-2 with TRBJ1-1, with unresolved D. CDR1 is SGHTA and CDR2 is FQGNSA in the germline V gene. The CDR3 extends over 14 amino acids. The V gene lost 3 bases and the J gene lost 5 bases, with 13 bases spanning the gap. This CDR3 reads CASSFAGPGTEAFF. For the CDR3, the DNA is TGTGCCAGCAGCTTCGCAGGCCCCGGGACTGAAGCTTTCTTT.

This clonotype turned up a few times. The chain uses TRBV28 and TRBJ1-6; the D gene is possibly TRBD1 (5 bases). The CDR3 consists of 15 residues. Germline CDR1 is MDHEN and CDR2 is SYDVKM. The V end was cut by 2 bases, the J end by 6 bases, with 11 bases between. The CDR3 sequence is CASSLAGSFNSPLHF. The CDR3 DNA reads TGTGCCAGCAGTTTAGCAGGGTCGTTTAATTCACCCCTCCACTTT.

This clonotype was seen ten or more times. The V and J genes are TRBV7-6 and TRBJ1-4; no clear D gene. CDR1 is SGHVS, CDR2 FNYEAQ, per germline. V shed 3 bases and J shed 10 bases, with 18 bases lying between them. The CDR3 runs to 15 residues. The CDR3 loop is CASSFRVGTLGKLFF. CDR3 in DNA: TGTGCCAGCAGCTTCAGAGTCGGAACCCTCGGAAAACTGTTTTTT.